These 18 T cell receptor beta chains share one sample of origin, sequenced in a study of patients and donors after allogeneic stem cell transplantation. TCRdb passed the RT-PCR reads through MiXCR, listing each CDR3 protein once. The repertoire holds more than 850,000 distinct CDR3 sequences, with approximately 18% as singletons. Sequencing was performed on blood, either unsorted or a sorted T cell fraction (not recorded which). Receptor source: a human donor who was either an allogeneic HSCT recipient or a stem cell or donor lymphocyte infusion donor (not recorded which). It is not recorded whose cells these are; they may come from a transplant donor.

CDR3 loop: CASSLAPRGINSPLHF. The DNA of the CDR3 is TGTGCCAGCAGCTTAGCCCCGCGGGGTATTAATTCACCCCTCCACTTT. The genes are TRBV7-9 and TRBJ1-6; D remains ambiguous. The V end lost 0 bases, the J end lost 6 bases, and 12 bases lay between the germline ends. Looked up from germline, CDR1 is SEHNR and CDR2 is FQNEAQ (reference sequence). CDR3 length: 16 residues.

This clonotype has a handful of counts. The DNA for the CDR3 is TGCGCCAGCAGCTGGGGGGACGGCCGTGCAACTAATGAAAAACTGTTTTTT. Amino acid sequence: CASSWGDGRATNEKLFF. The genes are TRBV5-1 and TRBJ1-4; possible D gene TRBD1, 5 bases. CDR1 is SGHRS and CDR2 is YFSETQ in the germline V gene. Trimming left V 3 bases short and J 0 bases short, with 15 bases between. The CDR3 consists of 17 residues.

This clonotype was seen only a few times. V is TRBV20-1 and J is TRBJ2-5; D is perhaps TRBD1 (6 bases). With 5 bases removed from V and 3 bases from J, the gap between germline ends came to 10 bases. CDR3 length: 12 residues. From germline, CDR1 is DFQATT and CDR2 SNEGSKA (reference sequence). In nucleotides, the CDR3 is TGCAGTGCTTTAAAGGGGGAAGAGACCCAGTACTTC. Protein: CSALKGEETQYF.

The J gene is TRBJ1-4, the V gene TRBV7-9; D gene ambiguous. Germline assignment: CDR1 SEHNR and CDR2 FQNEAQ (reference sequence). Trimming removed 2 bases at V and 7 bases at J, with 14 bases between. The CDR3 sequence is 15 residues long. In DNA, the CDR3 is TGTGCCAGCAGCTTACTACAAGGGATAAGTGAAAAACTGTTTTTT. Amino acid sequence: CASSLLQGISEKLFF.

V gene TRBV24-1 combines with J gene TRBJ2-6; D is perhaps TRBD1 (5 bases). The CDR3 is 15 residues long. V shed 5 bases and J shed 1 base, with 8 bases lying between them. Germline assignment: CDR1 KGHDR and CDR2 SFDVKD. CDR3 sequence (DNA): TGTGCCACCAGTGTACAGGTATCTGGGGCCAACGTCCTGACTTTC. The encoded protein is CATSVQVSGANVLTF.

This clonotype was seen only a few times. The CDR3 DNA sequence: TGCAGTGCTATAGACAGGGGCCGGAAACCCTATGGCTACACCTTC. It specifies CSAIDRGRKPYGYTF. The chain recombines TRBV20-1 with TRBJ1-2; 8 bases are a match to TRBD1. This CDR3 has 15 residues. Per germline, CDR1 DFQATT and CDR2 SNEGSKA (reference sequence). V shed 4 bases and J 4 bases; nucleotides not matched to a gene: 11.

The CDR3, as DNA: TGCAGTCTCCGGCAGGGCGCTGAAGCTTTCTTT. Translated, it gives CSLRQGAEAFF. V is TRBV20-1 and J is TRBJ1-1; D possibly corresponds to TRBD1 (5 bases). CDR3 size: 11 residues. Germline assignment: CDR1 DFQATT and CDR2 SNEGSKA (reference sequence). V was clipped by 8 bases and J by 6 bases, with 13 bases between them.

V gene TRBV9 combines with J gene TRBJ2-2; maybe TRBD2 (7 bases). V lost 0 bases to trimming and J lost 7 bases, with 25 bases between them. The V gene's germline CDR1 is SGDLS and CDR2 YYNGEE. The CDR3 has 19 residues. This CDR3 is CASSVDPRGGRGNVGELFF. The DNA for the CDR3 is TGTGCCAGCAGCGTAGATCCCCGGGGAGGGAGGGGGAACGTCGGGGAGCTGTTTTTT. The entire variable domain, with the rest obtained from reference TRBV9 and TRBJ2-2, is as follows: DSGVTQTPKHLITATGQRVTLRCSPRSGDLSVYWYQQSLDQGLQFLIQYYNGEERAKGNILERFSAQQFPDLHSELNLSSLELGDSALYFCASSVDPRGGRGNVGELFFGEGSRLTVL.

V is TRBV20-1 and J is TRBJ1-1; no clear D gene. The CDR3 covers 13 residues. V lost 0 bases and J lost 8, with 13 bases in between. CDR1 and CDR2 (germline): DFQATT, SNEGSKA (reference sequence). The CDR3 nucleotides read TGCAGTGCTAGAGACGGTTACGAAACGGAAGCTTTCTTT. Its protein product is CSARDGYETEAFF.

This clonotype occurred many times. The chain links TRBV19 to TRBJ2-1; no reliable D call. The CDR3 length is 11 residues. Germline lookup yields CDR1 LNHDA and CDR2 SQIVND (reference sequence). Deletions cut 3 bases from V and 3 bases from J, with 0 bases between. The CDR3 is CASSIYNEQFF. CDR3 bases: TGTGCCAGTAGTATCTACAATGAGCAGTTCTTC. The whole variable domain, remainder taken from reference TRBV19 and TRBJ2-1, is DGGITQSPKYLFRKEGQNVTLSCEQNLNHDAMYWYRQDPGQGLRLIYYSQIVNDFQKGDIAEGYSVSREKKESFPLTVTSAQKNPTAFYLCASSIYNEQFFGPGTRLTVL.

The chain uses TRBV20-1 and TRBJ2-5; 8 bases fit TRBD2. The CDR3 covers 15 residues. V dropped 0 bases and J dropped 5; count of bases not matched to a gene: 8. Germline V lookup: CDR1 DFQATT, CDR2 SNEGSKA (reference sequence). The CDR3 DNA reads as TGCAGTGCTAGAGATTCCGGGAGGGCCACGGAGACCCAGTACTTC. Residues: CSARDSGRATETQYF.

In this sample, this clonotype turned up many times. DNA for the CDR3: TGTGCCAGCAGCGTAGGTGCGAATGAGCAGTTCTTC. Translation gives CASSVGANEQFF. The chain is built from TRBV9 and TRBJ2-1; D unclear. The CDR3 has 12 amino acids. V lost 0 bases and J lost 7, with 5 bases in between. Germline V lookup: CDR1 SGDLS, CDR2 YYNGEE.

Many counts were recorded for this clonotype. The rearrangement uses TRBV12-3 or TRBV12-4 and TRBJ1-2; D ambiguous. The V and J ends lost 4 bases and 8 bases respectively, with 14 bases between them. CDR3 size: 13 residues. DNA of the CDR3: TGTGCCAGCAGTTCGCGGACTCCAAGGGGCTACACCTTC. Protein product: CASSSRTPRGYTF.

This chain connects TRBV3-1 to TRBJ2-1; D remains unclear. In germline, CDR1 is LGHDT, CDR2 YNNKEL (reference sequence). Trimming stripped 5 bases from V and 9 bases from J, with 14 bases between. The CDR3 is 13 residues long. The CDR3 loop reads CASSTRIGTEQFF. In DNA, the CDR3 is TGTGCCAGCAGCACAAGGATTGGAACTGAGCAGTTCTTC.

In this sample, this clonotype turned up a few times. The rearrangement uses TRBV9 and TRBJ2-3; no clear D. The V end was cut by 0 bases, the J end by 4 bases, with 9 bases between. The germline V gene has CDR1 SGDLS and CDR2 YYNGEE. This CDR3 region has 14 residues. Here the CDR3 reads CASSVGNRPDTQYF. DNA of the CDR3: TGTGCCAGCAGCGTAGGAAATAGACCAGATACGCAGTATTTT.

This chain joins TRBV6-5 and TRBJ2-7; D may be TRBD1 or TRBD2 (6 bases each). Germline assignment: CDR1 MNHEY and CDR2 SVGAGI. Trimming removed 2 bases from V and 3 bases from J, with 11 bases in between. This CDR3 contains 14 residues. The CDR3 nucleotides read TGTGCCAGCAGTTACACGGGGGCGGACTACGAGCAGTACTTC. This encodes CASSYTGADYEQYF.

A few counts support this clonotype. This chain links TRBV12-3 or TRBV12-4 with TRBJ2-1; a possible D gene is TRBD1 (6 bases). CDR3 length equals 15 residues. Trimming cost V 2 bases and J 0 bases, with 8 bases left between them. As DNA, the CDR3 is TGTGCCAGCAGTTTAAGACAGGACTCCTACAATGAGCAGTTCTTC. Translated, it gives CASSLRQDSYNEQFF.

At least ten counts were recorded for this clonotype. J is TRBJ2-1 and V is TRBV20-1, with 7 bases lining up with TRBD2. There are 16 residues in the CDR3. Germline CDR1 and CDR2: DFQATT and SNEGSKA (reference sequence). V dropped 5 bases and J dropped 6; count of bases not matched to a gene: 16. CDR3 amino acids: CSAYKGASGISNEQFF. CDR3 bases: TGCAGTGCTTACAAAGGGGCTAGCGGTATTTCCAATGAGCAGTTCTTC.